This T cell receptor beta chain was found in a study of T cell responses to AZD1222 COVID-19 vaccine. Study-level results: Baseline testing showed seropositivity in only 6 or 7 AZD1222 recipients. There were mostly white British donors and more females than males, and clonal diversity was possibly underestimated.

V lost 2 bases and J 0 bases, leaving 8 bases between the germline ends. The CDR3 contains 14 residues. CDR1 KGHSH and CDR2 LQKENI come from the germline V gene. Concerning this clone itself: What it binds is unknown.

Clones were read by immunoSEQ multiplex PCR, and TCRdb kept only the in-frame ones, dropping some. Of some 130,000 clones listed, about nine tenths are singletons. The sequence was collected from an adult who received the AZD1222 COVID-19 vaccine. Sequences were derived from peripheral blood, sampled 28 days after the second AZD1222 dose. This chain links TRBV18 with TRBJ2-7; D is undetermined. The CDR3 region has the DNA TGTGCCAGCTCACCAAACAGCATCTCCTACGAGCAGTACTTC. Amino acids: CASSPNSISYEQYF.